The next 8 T cell receptor beta chains were all read from a single sample in a study of cytomegalovirus exposure and HLA in healthy donors. The PCR made use of 60 Vbeta and 13 Jbeta primers. Data came from immunoSEQ multiplex PCR; TCRdb stores just in-frame clones and leaves some out. The sample has about 230,000 clones, approximately 84% seen once. The sequenced material came from PBMCs. The receptors derive from a woman aged 40 to 50 in good health and CMV-seronegative.

The chain employs TRBV19 and TRBJ2-5, with 13 nucleotides matching TRBD2. The junction had 8 bases not matched to a gene; V was cut back by 5 bases and J by 5 bases. The CDR3 is 16 amino acids. Germline V gives CDR1 LNHDA, CDR2 SQIVND (reference sequence). The CDR3 sequence: CASSGRTSGGGETQYF. In DNA form, the CDR3 reads TGTGCCAGTAGTGGCCGGACTAGCGGGGGTGGGGAGACCCAGTACTTC.

This clone was counted only a few times. The V gene is TRBV7-2, the J gene TRBJ1-1; 9 bases are shared with TRBD1. Trimming removed 1 base from V and 11 bases from J; junction bases left unmatched: 8. The CDR3 consists of 14 residues. Germline CDR1 reads SGHTA; CDR2 reads FQGNSA. The CDR3: CASSLEEGTGWAFF. The CDR3 DNA reads as TGTGCCAGCAGCTTAGAGGAGGGGACAGGGTGGGCTTTCTTT.

This clone was seen just once. The chain uses TRBV11-2 and TRBJ2-1; 15 nucleotides match TRBD2. The CDR3 totals 19 residues. V lost 5 bases to trimming and J lost 0 bases; unmatched junction nucleotides: 8. CDR1 and CDR2 (germline): SGHAT, FQNNGV. The CDR3 region has the DNA TGTGCCAGCAGCCCCGGACTAGCGGGGGGGAGAAGCTCCTACAATGAGCAGTTCTTC. This gives the protein CASSPGLAGGRSSYNEQFF.

This clone was detected only a few times. This sequence joins TRBV10-3 and TRBJ1-1; TRBD1 might be the D (5 bases). V lost 11 bases, J lost 2 bases, and 12 bases lay in between. The germline V gene encodes CDR1 ENHRY and CDR2 SYGVKD. This CDR3 comprises 12 residues. The CDR3, as DNA: TGTGCCGTACAGGCTCCCAACACTGAAGCTTTCTTT. It translates to CAVQAPNTEAFF.

The chain uses TRBV5-1 and TRBJ2-5; 7 nucleotides align to TRBD1. The CDR3 is 16 amino acids. Looked up from germline, CDR1 is SGHRS and CDR2 is YFSETQ. Trimming at V came to 4 bases and at J to 4 bases, leaving 13 bases not matched to a gene. DNA for the CDR3: TGCGCCAGCAGCCTATATGGACAGGTGGGACGAGAGACCCAGTACTTC. Its translation: CASSLYGQVGRETQYF.

This clone appeared a few times. The chain joins TRBV5-1 to TRBJ1-1; possibly TRBD1 for D (6 bases). V lost 2 bases to trimming and J lost 5 bases, with 10 bases between them. In germline, CDR1 is SGHRS, CDR2 YFSETQ. The CDR3 has 13 residues. DNA of the CDR3: TGCGCCAGCAGCTTTAACAGGGATACTGAAGCTTTCTTT. Translation: CASSFNRDTEAFF.

The V call is TRBV5-1, the J call TRBJ2-3, with TRBD1 matching over 9 bases. This CDR3 has 16 amino acids. The germline V gene encodes CDR1 SGHRS and CDR2 YFSETQ. Trimming at V came to 4 bases and at J to 3 bases, leaving 9 bases not matched to a gene. The CDR3 spells CASSHRTGGRTDTQYF. Here the CDR3 DNA reads TGCGCCAGCAGCCATCGAACAGGGGGCAGGACAGATACGCAGTATTTT.

The chain recombines TRBV19 with TRBJ1-2, with TRBD1 as a possible D gene (6 bases). CDR3 length: 13 residues. CDR1 and CDR2 from the germline V gene are LNHDA and SQIVND (reference sequence). The germline V and J ends were trimmed by 8 bases and 4 bases, with 14 bases remaining between them. CDR3 sequence (DNA): TGTGCCAGTCGGATCGGACAGTTCTATGGCTACACCTTC. Amino acids: CASRIGQFYGYTF.